This is a list of T cell receptor beta chains from one sample in a study of neurological immune-mediated disorders. TCRdb independently ran MiXCR on the 5' RACE reads; one entry per CDR3 protein. The sample yields about 82,000 distinct CDR3 sequences, 2.5% to 3% seen once. Material: PBMCs. The origin of the receptors is a woman aged 25 to 45 with multiple sclerosis. Both conserved end residues are part of each CDR3. The D gene is left open where the match is weak. Size values are once, few and many counts, or a class for expanded clones, and some rows have none.

clone_size: many; v_call: TRBV11-3; j_call: TRBJ2-2; d_call: -; cdr3_aa: CASSLGGGRANTGELFF; cdr3_nt: TGTGCCAGCAGCTTGGGAGGGGGCAGGGCGAACACCGGGGAGCTGTTTTTT
clone_size: many; v_call: TRBV10-3; j_call: TRBJ1-5; d_call: -; cdr3_aa: CAISRENGPQHF; cdr3_nt: TGTGCCATCAGTAGAGAAAACGGGCCCCAGCATTTT
clone_size: many; v_call: TRBV6-6; j_call: TRBJ2-5; d_call: TRBD1; cdr3_aa: CASSSPDRGQETQYF; cdr3_nt: TGTGCCAGCAGCTCCCCTGACAGGGGGCAGGAGACCCAGTACTTC
clone_size: many; v_call: TRBV20-1; j_call: TRBJ1-5; d_call: -; cdr3_aa: CSARDWTDSNQPQHF; cdr3_nt: TGCAGTGCTAGAGATTGGACCGATAGCAATCAGCCCCAGCATTTT
clone_size: few; v_call: TRBV18; j_call: TRBJ2-1; d_call: -; cdr3_aa: CASSPVRDNSNEQFF; cdr3_nt: TGTGCCAGCTCACCAGTCCGGGACAACTCCAATGAGCAGTTCTTC
clone_size: many; v_call: TRBV27; j_call: TRBJ2-2; d_call: -; cdr3_aa: CASNHGGAGELFF; cdr3_nt: TGTGCCAGCAACCACGGGGGAGCCGGGGAGCTGTTTTTT
clone_size: many; v_call: TRBV20-1; j_call: TRBJ1-3; d_call: -; cdr3_aa: CSARGGGDGNTIYF; cdr3_nt: TGCAGTGCTAGGGGAGGGGGAGATGGAAACACCATATATTTT
clone_size: many; v_call: TRBV6-2/TRBV6-3; j_call: TRBJ2-7; d_call: TRBD1; cdr3_aa: CASSPKDRRFYEQYF; cdr3_nt: TGTGCCAGCAGTCCTAAGGACAGGAGGTTCTACGAGCAGTACTTC
clone_size: many; v_call: TRBV6-2/TRBV6-3; j_call: TRBJ1-5; d_call: -; cdr3_aa: CAIRDPNQPQHF; cdr3_nt: TGTGCCATTAGGGACCCCAATCAGCCCCAGCATTTT
clone_size: many; v_call: TRBV5-1; j_call: TRBJ2-3; d_call: TRBD2; cdr3_aa: CASSPGLAADTQYF; cdr3_nt: TGCGCCAGCAGCCCTGGACTAGCAGCCGATACGCAGTATTTT
clone_size: many; v_call: TRBV25-1; j_call: TRBJ2-1; d_call: -; cdr3_aa: CASSEQLPGYNEQFF; cdr3_nt: TGTGCCAGCAGTGAACAGTTACCGGGGTACAATGAGCAGTTCTTC
clone_size: -; v_call: TRBV9; j_call: TRBJ2-1; d_call: -; cdr3_aa: CASSVLGASYNEQFF; cdr3_nt: TGTGCCAGCAGCGTCCTGGGGGCCTCCTACAATGAGCAGTTCTTC
clone_size: many; v_call: TRBV10-3; j_call: TRBJ2-1; d_call: -; cdr3_aa: CAISAGHPDRPYNEQFF; cdr3_nt: TGTGCCATCAGTGCGGGACACCCGGACCGACCCTACAATGAGCAGTTCTTC
clone_size: many; v_call: TRBV20-1; j_call: TRBJ2-3; d_call: TRBD1; cdr3_aa: CSAAWTGGGTDTQYF; cdr3_nt: TGCAGTGCTGCCTGGACAGGGGGCGGCACAGATACGCAGTATTTT
clone_size: -; v_call: TRBV10-2; j_call: TRBJ1-1; d_call: -; cdr3_aa: CASSLAGFSVAFF; cdr3_nt: TGCGCCAGCAGTCTGGCGGGGTTCTCCGTAGCTTTCTTT
clone_size: many; v_call: TRBV20-1; j_call: TRBJ2-7; d_call: -; cdr3_aa: CSASPGSYEQYF; cdr3_nt: TGCAGTGCTAGTCCGGGGTCCTACGAGCAGTACTTC
clone_size: many; v_call: TRBV7-2; j_call: TRBJ2-1; d_call: -; cdr3_aa: CATVLRVPYNEQFF; cdr3_nt: TGTGCCACCGTACTTCGGGTGCCTTACAATGAGCAGTTCTTC
clone_size: many; v_call: TRBV6-2/TRBV6-3; j_call: TRBJ1-2; d_call: -; cdr3_aa: CASRPLTGRRSYGYTF; cdr3_nt: TGTGCCAGCAGACCCTTAACAGGGCGAAGATCCTATGGCTACACCTTC
clone_size: many; v_call: TRBV27; j_call: TRBJ1-5; d_call: -; cdr3_aa: CASSPGGQSDQPQHF; cdr3_nt: TGTGCCAGCAGCCCTGGCGGACAGAGCGATCAGCCCCAGCATTTT
clone_size: many; v_call: TRBV20-1; j_call: TRBJ2-3; d_call: -; cdr3_aa: CSAVRASTDTQYF; cdr3_nt: TGCAGTGCGGTTAGAGCTAGCACAGATACGCAGTATTTT
clone_size: many; v_call: TRBV7-2; j_call: TRBJ1-5; d_call: -; cdr3_aa: CASSSVHSNQPQHF; cdr3_nt: TGTGCCAGCAGCTCCGTGCATAGCAATCAGCCCCAGCATTTT
clone_size: many; v_call: TRBV4-3; j_call: TRBJ1-2; d_call: TRBD1; cdr3_aa: CASSHADRARNYGYTF; cdr3_nt: TGCGCCAGCAGCCACGCGGACAGGGCACGAAACTATGGCTACACCTTC
clone_size: many; v_call: TRBV20-1; j_call: TRBJ2-5; d_call: TRBD1; cdr3_aa: CSARDRGETQYF; cdr3_nt: TGCAGTGCTAGGGACAGGGGAGAGACCCAGTACTTC
clone_size: many; v_call: TRBV2; j_call: TRBJ1-6; d_call: TRBD1; cdr3_aa: CASRPGQVNSPLHF; cdr3_nt: TGTGCCAGCAGGCCAGGACAGGTTAATTCACCCCTCCACTTT